This entry lists 20 T cell receptor beta chains sequenced from one sample in a study of human T cells and chemical hapten exposure. Time point specified: patch test 2, 6 weeks after DPC sensitization. Treatment reported: therapeutic diphenylcyclopropenone sensitization with weekly scalp DPC. TCRdb re-derived calls from the RACE reads in MiXCR, one entry per CDR3 protein. The table includes 75,000 to 100,000 distinct CDR3 sequences, over 7.5% detected once. Here the sequenced sample was whole blood, taken in connection with sensitization to the hapten diphenylcyclopropenone (DPC). All receptors come from a woman aged 40 to 55 with alopecia areata. Some clones in this sample may be carry-over from other donors' samples.

This clonotype showed up just a few times. CDR3 region: CASSKEGSGTGANVLTF. The CDR3 nucleotides are TGTGCCAGCAGCAAAGAGGGTAGCGGGACTGGGGCCAACGTCCTGACTTTC. The chain links TRBV7-2 to TRBJ2-6; 8 positions agree with TRBD2. The CDR3 loop spans 17 amino acids. Trimming removed 5 bases from V and 2 bases from J; junction bases left unmatched: 8. Germline V CDR1 and CDR2: SGHTA, FQGNSA.

This clonotype was seen ten or more times. V usage is TRBV28 and J usage is TRBJ1-2, with D possibly being TRBD1 (5 bases). V dropped 6 bases and J dropped 5 bases, with 16 bases sitting between them. Germline CDR1 reads MDHEN; CDR2 reads SYDVKM. This CDR3 comprises 14 residues. The CDR3 reads CASRGSGSFYGYTF. CDR3 DNA: TGTGCCAGCAGGGGATCAGGGAGCTTTTATGGCTACACCTTC.

This clonotype was detected only a few times. The chain employs TRBV6-5 and TRBJ1-3; a possible D gene is TRBD1 (5 bases). CDR1 and CDR2 (germline): MNHEY, SVGAGI. V lost 4 bases and J 3 bases, leaving 13 bases between the germline ends. This CDR3 is 15 amino acids long. The CDR3 here is CASSSLAGVGNTIYF. CDR3 bases: TGTGCCAGCAGTTCCCTCGCGGGGGTTGGAAACACCATATATTTT.

The chain employs TRBV28 and TRBJ1-2, with D possibly TRBD1 on 6 matching bases. Looked up from germline, CDR1 is MDHEN and CDR2 is SYDVKM. The CDR3 has 15 amino acids. V was cut by 4 bases and J by 1 base, with 13 bases left in between. The chain's CDR3 is CASSYRVRGNYGYTF. The CDR3 DNA reads TGTGCCAGCAGTTACAGGGTGCGGGGTAACTATGGCTACACCTTC.

The chain is built from TRBV21-1 and TRBJ2-1; no check of the table's D call, TRBD1, against the DNA was made. TRBV21-1 is marked as a pseudogene. The CDR3 loop spans 16 amino acids. The CDR3 spells CASSPRGASSYNEQFF. The CDR3 DNA reads as TGTGCCAGCAGCCCCCGGGGCGCTAGCTCCTACAATGAGCAGTTCTTC.

V and J are TRBV20-1 and TRBJ2-7; 12 positions agree with TRBD2. This CDR3 has 16 residues. Per the germline V gene, CDR1 is DFQATT and CDR2 is SNEGSKA (reference sequence). V lost 2 bases to trimming and J lost 3 bases; unmatched junction nucleotides: 8. The CDR3 DNA sequence: TGCAGTGCTAGACCGGGACTAGCGGGCAAACGCTACGAGCAGTACTTC. The encoded protein is CSARPGLAGKRYEQYF.

This clonotype appeared many times. This sequence joins TRBV9 and TRBJ1-6; D might be TRBD1 (5 bases). V shed 1 base and J shed 10 bases, with 15 bases lying between them. The CDR3 runs to 15 residues. Germline loops: CDR1 SGDLS, CDR2 YYNGEE. The DNA for the CDR3 is TGTGCCAGCAGCGTACAGGCAACAGGACCCTCACCCCTCCACTTT. Translating gives CASSVQATGPSPLHF.

In its sample, this clonotype was seen many times. The rearrangement uses TRBV5-6 and TRBJ2-7, with 9 nucleotides matching TRBD1. With V trimmed by 2 bases and J by 3 bases, 3 bases remained unmatched. The germline V gene encodes CDR1 SGHDT and CDR2 YYEEEE. There are 14 residues in the CDR3. CDR3: CASSFGTGNYEQYF. CDR3 in DNA: TGTGCCAGCAGCTTTGGGACAGGGAACTACGAGCAGTACTTC.

V and J are TRBV5-4 and TRBJ2-7; D is unresolved. The CDR3 is 15 amino acids. V gave up 0 bases and J gave up 6 bases, with 16 bases separating them. The germline CDR1 and CDR2 sequences are SGHNT and YYREEE (reference sequence). In DNA form, the CDR3 reads TGTGCCAGCAGCTTGGCGGTCGGCAGTCCTCGCGAGCAGTACTTC. As protein: CASSLAVGSPREQYF.

This clonotype was seen a handful of times. The chain links TRBV9 to TRBJ2-1, with D perhaps matching TRBD2 (5 bases). Germline V gene sequence: CDR1 SGDLS, CDR2 YYNGEE. The ends were cut back, 0 bases at V and 5 bases at J, with 12 bases in the middle. The CDR3 is made up of 15 amino acids. CDR3 sequence: CASSVGSSGNNEQFF. The CDR3 nucleotides are TGTGCCAGCAGCGTAGGATCCAGCGGCAACAATGAGCAGTTCTTC.

This clonotype was observed at least ten times. The rearrangement links TRBV27 to TRBJ1-1; D may be TRBD1 (5 bases). V shed 6 bases and J shed 3 bases, with 23 bases lying between them. Germline assignment: CDR1 MNHEY and CDR2 SMNVEV (reference sequence). The CDR3 length is 17 residues. The CDR3, as DNA: TGTGCCAGCAGGACCGGGGGTATGTTGGTTCGGGACACTGAAGCTTTCTTT. It translates to CASRTGGMLVRDTEAFF.

The table lists this clonotype with a few counts. The chain couples TRBV12-3 or TRBV12-4 to TRBJ1-1, with 8 bases lining up with TRBD1. This CDR3 comprises 14 residues. V gave up 6 bases and J gave up 4 bases; unmatched junction bases: 7. The CDR3, as DNA: TGTGCCAGCAGGGAGACTACAGGGGGCACTGAAGCTTTCTTT. This translates into CASRETTGGTEAFF.

This clonotype was seen a few times. The V call is TRBV28, the J call TRBJ2-2, with D perhaps matching TRBD1 (6 bases). Per the germline V gene, CDR1 is MDHEN and CDR2 is SYDVKM. The germline V and J ends were trimmed by 4 bases and 1 base, with 7 bases remaining between them. The CDR3 extends over 14 amino acids. The CDR3 nucleotides are TGTGCCAGCAGTTCGGGACAGAACACCGGGGAGCTGTTTTTT. Translated, it gives CASSSGQNTGELFF.

Many counts were recorded for this clonotype. J is TRBJ2-1 and V is TRBV6-2 or TRBV6-3; 7 bases fit TRBD2. J lost 0 bases, V lost 4 bases, and 21 bases had no gene match. CDR1 MNHEY and CDR2 SVGEGT come from the germline V gene. The CDR3 consists of 21 residues. DNA of the CDR3: TGTGCCAGCAGTTTTCTCCTGAGGACTAGTCGAGCCCTGAGCTCCTACAATGAGCAGTTCTTC. Protein: CASSFLLRTSRALSSYNEQFF.

In its sample, this clonotype was seen a few times. The chain employs TRBV4-1 and TRBJ2-3; D may be TRBD2 (5 bases). V was pared by 1 base and J by 4 bases, with 15 bases between. CDR1 MGHRA and CDR2 YSYEKL come from the germline V gene. The CDR3 spans 16 residues. The CDR3 protein is CASSQGVASRADTQYF. CDR3 bases: TGCGCCAGCAGCCAAGGGGTGGCTAGCCGCGCAGATACGCAGTATTTT.

This clonotype was counted ten times or more. The chain has TRBV4-3 and TRBJ2-5, with 11 bases identical to TRBD2. Germline V CDR1 and CDR2: LGHNA, YSLEER. The CDR3 covers 15 residues. The V gene end was trimmed by 3 bases and the J gene end by 4 bases; junction bases not matched to a gene: 4. The CDR3 spells CASSHATSGTETQYF. The DNA of the CDR3 is TGCGCCAGCAGCCACGCGACTAGCGGGACAGAGACCCAGTACTTC.

This clonotype turned up a few times. In nucleotides, the CDR3 is TGTGCCAGCAGCTTAGGCCCCGGGACACCGAACACTGAAGCTTTCTTT. Protein sequence: CASSLGPGTPNTEAFF. The chain employs TRBV7-2 and TRBJ1-1; a possible D gene is TRBD1 (6 bases). The CDR3 has 16 residues. Germline values: CDR1 SGHTA, CDR2 FQGNSA. The germline V and J ends were trimmed by 1 base and 1 base, with 13 bases remaining between them.

This clonotype was counted many times. The genes are TRBV12-3 or TRBV12-4 and TRBJ2-2, with no clear D. The CDR3 sequence is 15 residues long. Trimming stripped 6 bases from V and 5 bases from J, with 16 bases between. CDR3 sequence (DNA): TGTGCCAGCAGGTGGCAGCAGACGGCAACCGGGGAGCTGTTTTTT. Amino acid sequence: CASRWQQTATGELFF.

This clonotype was seen only a few times. The chain employs TRBV20-1 and TRBJ2-7, with unresolved D. From germline, CDR1 is DFQATT and CDR2 SNEGSKA (reference sequence). This CDR3 spans 12 amino acids. With 5 bases removed from V and 0 bases from J, the gap between germline ends came to 8 bases. The chain's CDR3 is CSAPTSSYEQYF. In DNA, the CDR3 is TGCAGTGCTCCTACAAGCTCCTACGAGCAGTACTTC.

The chain couples TRBV3-1 to TRBJ2-1; D not resolved. The germline V gene encodes CDR1 LGHDT and CDR2 YNNKEL (reference sequence). The length of the CDR3 is 12 residues. V was shortened by 4 bases and J by 14 bases, with 15 bases between the two germline ends. CDR3 nucleotides: TGTGCCAGCAGCCCTAGGACCAGTACGAAGTTCTTC. It encodes CASSPRTSTKFF.